This T cell receptor beta chain was profiled in a study of neurological immune-mediated disorders. The cDNA was produced through 5'RACE with 10-nucleotide random UMIs. TCRdb used MiXCR to reprocess the 5' RACE reads, holding one entry per CDR3 protein. The table records 14,000 or so distinct CDR3 sequences, about 12% of them present only once. Each sorted-subset library came from some 1.1 million CD4+ or CD8+ T cells. This clonotype occurred many times. The target antigen is unknown. Study-level findings and limits: No sharing of CDR3 amino acid sequences was observed among expanded clones across subjects, suggesting private repertoires in all groups.

CDR1 and CDR2 from the germline V gene are SGDLS and YYNGEE. The CDR3 has 16 amino acids. The V gene lost 0 bases and the J gene lost 0 bases, with 11 bases spanning the gap. The chain recombines TRBV9 with TRBJ2-3; D gene uncertain. The origin of this receptor is a female donor with HTLV-1-associated myelopathy (HAM/TSP). The sequenced sample was CD8+ T cells from blood. The CDR3 region has the DNA TGTGCCAGCAGCGTAGATAAGGAGTCTAGCACAGATACGCAGTATTTT. It specifies CASSVDKESSTDTQYF.